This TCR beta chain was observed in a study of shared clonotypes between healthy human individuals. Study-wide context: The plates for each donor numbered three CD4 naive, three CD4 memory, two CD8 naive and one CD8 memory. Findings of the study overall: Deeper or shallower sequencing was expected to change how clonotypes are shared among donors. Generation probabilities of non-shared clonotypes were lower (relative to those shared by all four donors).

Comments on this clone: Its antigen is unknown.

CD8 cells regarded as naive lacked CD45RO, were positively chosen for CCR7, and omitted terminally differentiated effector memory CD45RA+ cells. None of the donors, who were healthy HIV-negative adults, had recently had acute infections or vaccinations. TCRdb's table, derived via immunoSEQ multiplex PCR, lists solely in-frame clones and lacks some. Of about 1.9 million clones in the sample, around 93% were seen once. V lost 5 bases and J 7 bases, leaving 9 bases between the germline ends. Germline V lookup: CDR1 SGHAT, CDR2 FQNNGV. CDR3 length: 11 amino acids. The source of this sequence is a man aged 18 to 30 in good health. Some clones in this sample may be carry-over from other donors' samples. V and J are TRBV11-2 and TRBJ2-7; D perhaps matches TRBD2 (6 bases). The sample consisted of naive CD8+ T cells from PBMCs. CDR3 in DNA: TGTGCCAGCAGCAAGGAGGGGGAGCAGTACTTC. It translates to CASSKEGEQYF. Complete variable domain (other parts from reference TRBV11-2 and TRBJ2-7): EAGVAQSPRYKIIEKRQSVAFWCNPISGHATLYWYQQILGQGPKLLIQFQNNGVVDDSQLPKDRFSAERLKGVDSTLKIQPAKLEDSAVYLCASSKEGEQYFGPGTRLTVT.